Listed below are T cell receptor beta chains from one sample, sequenced in a study of blood T cell repertoires in COVID-19. Profiling relied on immunoSEQ multiplex PCR, and the TCRdb table lists in-frame clones only, not all of them. The sample lists about 390,000 clones; approximately 90% were seen once. The material sequenced was PBMCs or T cells enriched from blood (not recorded which). These receptors all come from a woman aged 45-60 years who had recovered from COVID-19. Each CDR3 is given with its conserved first and last residue. Fields, in order: D gene, J gene, V gene, clone size, CDR3 DNA, CDR3 protein. The D gene is left open where the match is weak. Clone size appears in some rows only: once, few, many, or a class for an expanded clone.

-	TRBJ2-7	TRBV9	-	TGTGCCAGCAGCGTAGGGCAGGGTAGCGAGCAGTACTTC	CASSVGQGSEQYF
-	TRBJ1-2	TRBV19	-	TGTGCCAGTAGTATAGATCTTACAGGGACCTCTAACTATGGCTACACCTTC	CASSIDLTGTSNYGYTF
-	TRBJ2-7	TRBV19	-	TGTGCCAGTAGTATTCGGGACTGGGACTACGAGCAGTACTTC	CASSIRDWDYEQYF
TRBD1	TRBJ2-7	TRBV7-6	-	TGTGCCAGCAGCCTCGAGGGACAGGAGTCCTACGAGCAGTACTTC	CASSLEGQESYEQYF
-	TRBJ2-7	TRBV6-1	-	TGTGCCAGCAGTGAAGCGCCAGCCTACGAGCAGTACTTC	CASSEAPAYEQYF
TRBD2	TRBJ2-7	TRBV7-3	once	TGTGCCAGCAGCTTAATGGGGACTAGCCACGAGCAGTACTTC	CASSLMGTSHEQYF
-	TRBJ1-2	TRBV5-1	-	TGCGCCAGCAGCCCCGGATCTAAGGGAGATGGCTACACCTTC	CASSPGSKGDGYTF
TRBD1	TRBJ2-5	TRBV2	-	TGTGCCAGCAGTCGCCGGGACAGGGGGAGTGGGACCCAGTACTTC	CASSRRDRGSGTQYF
-	TRBJ1-1	TRBV7-9	-	TGTGCCAGCAGCTTAGGCTCCACAATGAACACTGAAGCTTTCTTT	CASSLGSTMNTEAFF
TRBD2	TRBJ2-7	TRBV5-5	-	TGTGCCAGCAGCTTGAATCCGGGGGGAGCTTTGGAGCAGTACTTC	CASSLNPGGALEQYF
-	TRBJ1-2	TRBV5-6	-	TGTGCCAGCAGCTTCTTAGCCTATGGCTACACCTTC	CASSFLAYGYTF
TRBD1	TRBJ2-3	TRBV20-1	-	TGCAGTGCTAGTGCCAACTCGGGGACAGACAGGTATACGCAGTATTTT	CSASANSGTDRYTQYF
-	TRBJ1-2	TRBV5-4	-	TGTGCCAGCAGCTCCCCGGGGTGGGCGGGAAACTATGGCTACACCTTC	CASSSPGWAGNYGYTF
-	TRBJ1-4	TRBV3-1/TRBV3-2	-	TGTGCCAGCAGCACTCGGGGTGGCGGGGAAAAACTGTTTTTT	CASSTRGGGEKLFF
TRBD1	TRBJ2-5	TRBV7-2	-	TGTGCCAGCAGCTCGATGACAGGGATGGCAAGGGGTACCCAGTACTTC	CASSSMTGMARGTQYF
TRBD1	TRBJ1-2	TRBV4-2	once	TGTGCCAGCAGCCAGGCCCGACAGGGAAGTCACTATGGCTACACCTTC	CASSQARQGSHYGYTF
-	TRBJ1-1	TRBV27	-	TGTGCCAGCAGTTTAGGCGGAATGAACACTGAAGCTTTCTTT	CASSLGGMNTEAFF
-	TRBJ1-3	TRBV28	-	TGTGCCAGCAGGAGTCCGGGACAACAGGCTGGCACCATATATTTT	CASRSPGQQAGTIYF
-	TRBJ1-5	TRBV7-3	-	TGTGCCAGCAGCTTGGGGCCGGGTCAGCCCCAGCATTTT	CASSLGPGQPQHF
TRBD1	TRBJ1-5	TRBV4-2	-	TGTGCCAGCAGCCAAGAGGACAGGGGTAATCAGCCCCAGCATTTT	CASSQEDRGNQPQHF
TRBD1	TRBJ1-6	TRBV28	once	TGTGCCAGCAGCTTACCCCGGGCAGGGGGCCAGTATCCCCTCCACTTT	CASSLPRAGGQYPLHF
-	TRBJ2-1	TRBV7-8	few	TGTGCCAGCAGCTTAGCGCCGAGGGAACAGCAGTTCTTC	CASSLAPREQQFF
-	TRBJ2-3	TRBV6-2/TRBV6-3	-	TGTGCCAGCAGCCATGTCAGGGACTTAGGGAGCACAGATACGCAGTATTTT	CASSHVRDLGSTDTQYF
-	TRBJ1-1	TRBV28	-	TGTGCCAGCAGACCAGGGACAAGTGAAGCTTTCTTT	CASRPGTSEAFF
-	TRBJ2-7	TRBV9	-	TGTGCCAGCAGCCCCCGACAGACCCTCTACGAGCAGTACTTC	CASSPRQTLYEQYF
-	TRBJ1-5	TRBV9	-	TGTGCCAGCAGCGTAGGTCAAGGGGTCAATCAGCCCCAGCATTTT	CASSVGQGVNQPQHF
-	TRBJ1-2	TRBV4-1	-	TGCGCCAGCAGCCCCCAAGACACTGTCGTTTATGGCTACACCTTC	CASSPQDTVVYGYTF
-	TRBJ2-3	TRBV3-1/TRBV3-2	-	TGTGCCAGCAGCCCATACGCGGGGACTAGCACAGATACGCAGTATTTT	CASSPYAGTSTDTQYF
TRBD2	TRBJ2-2	TRBV24-1	few	TGTGCCACCAGCTTGGGGGGGGCCGGGGAGCTGTTTTTT	CATSLGGAGELFF
-	TRBJ1-4	TRBV2	-	TGTGCCAGCAGTGATCCAGGCACAGGGATGCATGAAAAACTGTTTTTT	CASSDPGTGMHEKLFF
-	TRBJ1-5	TRBV10-1	-	TGCGCCAGCAGTGAAGTGGGCGACGGCCTATATAGCAATCAGCCCCAGCATTTT	CASSEVGDGLYSNQPQHF
-	TRBJ1-5	TRBV6-5	-	TGTGCCAGCAGTTACTCGGGGCAGGGTTCCCAGCCCCAGCATTTT	CASSYSGQGSQPQHF
-	TRBJ2-2	TRBV2	-	TGTGCCAGCAGTGAAGCGCACGGGAAACTCACCGGGGAGCTGTTTTTT	CASSEAHGKLTGELFF
-	TRBJ2-2	TRBV28	-	TGTGCCAGCAGTTCCTCCGGGGGAACCGGGGAGCTGTTTTTT	CASSSSGGTGELFF
TRBD1	TRBJ1-4	TRBV5-4	-	TGTGCCAGCAGCTTGGGAGGTGCCGGGACAGTAGAAAAACTGTTTTTT	CASSLGGAGTVEKLFF
TRBD2	TRBJ2-2	TRBV7-9	-	TGTGCCAGCAGGCCCGAAGCGGGGTCCCCCGGCACCGGGGAGCTGTTTTTT	CASRPEAGSPGTGELFF
-	TRBJ1-5	TRBV2	-	TGTGCCAGCAGTGTTACCCTGAGGGAGGCCCAGCATTTT	CASSVTLREAQHF
TRBD1	TRBJ2-7	TRBV11-1	-	TGTGCCAGCAGCCCGAGGGGGCTCTACGAGCAGTACTTC	CASSPRGLYEQYF
-	TRBJ2-7	TRBV6-5	-	TGTGCCAGCAGTTCCTTTGCGGGGGCCTCCTACGAGCAGTACTTC	CASSSFAGASYEQYF
-	TRBJ1-2	TRBV28	once	TGTGCCAGCAGCGATCCGAGGTCCGTTTATGGCTACACCTTC	CASSDPRSVYGYTF
-	TRBJ1-3	TRBV2	-	TGTGCCAGCAGACGACAAAGACCTGGAAACACCATATATTTT	CASRRQRPGNTIYF
-	TRBJ2-1	TRBV6-5	-	TGTGCCAGCAGGGTCAATAACAGGTTCGGTGAGCAGTTCTTC	CASRVNNRFGEQFF
-	TRBJ1-5	TRBV28	once	TGTGCCAGCAGTTTTTCCCGAGAATCTTATCAGCCCCAGCATTTT	CASSFSRESYQPQHF
-	TRBJ1-4	TRBV3-1/TRBV3-2	once	TGTGCCAGCAGCCCCCCCGGAGCAGCGGGTGAAAAACTGTTTTTT	CASSPPGAAGEKLFF
-	TRBJ1-4	TRBV5-1	-	TGCGCCAGCAGCTTGGCCCGGAATGAAAAACTGTTTTTT	CASSLARNEKLFF
TRBD2	TRBJ2-1	TRBV6-2/TRBV6-3	once	TGTGCCAGCAGTTCTCCGGGACTAGCGAATGAGCAGTTCTTC	CASSSPGLANEQFF
TRBD1	TRBJ1-2	TRBV5-6	-	TGTGCCAGCAGCTCAACACTCTCGGGACAGTATAACTATGGCTACACCTTC	CASSSTLSGQYNYGYTF
TRBD1	TRBJ1-5	TRBV19	-	TGTGCCAGTAGTCAACAGGGGGGAATGGGGCCCCAGCATTTT	CASSQQGGMGPQHF
TRBD2	TRBJ2-5	TRBV11-2	once	TGTGCCAGCAGCTGGGGACTAGCGGGGAAGGAGACCCAGTACTTC	CASSWGLAGKETQYF
-	TRBJ2-3	TRBV19	-	TGTGCCAGTAGTACTACTAGAGCAGATACGCAGTATTTT	CASSTTRADTQYF
TRBD1	TRBJ1-6	TRBV6-5	-	TGTGCCAGCAGTTGGACAGGGTGGAATTCACCCCTCCACTTT	CASSWTGWNSPLHF
-	TRBJ1-2	TRBV19	-	TGTGCCAGTAGTCCGTTTGGCGGGAACTATGGCTACACCTTC	CASSPFGGNYGYTF